The 10 T cell receptor beta chains in this list originate from one sample, sequenced in a study of T cell responses to AZD1222 COVID-19 vaccine. Sequencing was performed with immunoSEQ multiplex PCR; in TCRdb, only in-frame clones are kept and a portion is missing. The table shows around 170,000 clones, with about nine tenths occurring only once. Sequencing was performed on peripheral blood, taken on day 0 of AZD1222 vaccination. These receptors all stem from an adult in good health.

Only one count was recorded for this clone. Here the CDR3 reads CASPPTSSNQPQHF. CDR3 DNA: TGTGCCAGCCCCCCGACGTCAAGCAATCAGCCCCAGCATTTT. The gene calls are TRBV5-8 and TRBJ1-5, with no clear D. This CDR3 region has 14 residues. Germline assignment: CDR1 SGHTS and CDR2 YDEGEE. V was trimmed by 7 bases and J by 1 base, leaving 12 bases between them.

The chain is built from TRBV2 and TRBJ1-2, with TRBD1 matching 9 bases. Germline V gene lookup returns CDR1 SNHLY and CDR2 FYNNEI. The CDR3 totals 17 residues. V dropped 0 bases and J dropped 6; count of bases not matched to a gene: 11. CDR3 protein: CASSEASPERTGDGYTF. The CDR3 region has the DNA TGTGCCAGCAGTGAAGCGTCCCCCGAGAGGACAGGGGATGGCTACACCTTC.

CDR3 loop: CASSQEGQGRAEAFF. Here the CDR3 DNA reads TGTGCCAGCAGCCAAGAAGGCCAAGGGCGCGCTGAAGCTTTCTTT. V and J are TRBV3-1 (or the pseudogene TRBV3-2) and TRBJ1-1; D gene uncertain. This CDR3 is built from 15 residues. Germline-derived CDR1 and CDR2 are LGHDT and YNNKEL (reference sequence). The V and J ends lost 0 bases and 6 bases respectively, with 14 bases between them.

The chain recombines TRBV5-1 with TRBJ1-1, with a weak D call TRBD1 (5 bases). The CDR3 totals 14 residues. Trimming pared 4 bases from V and 0 bases from J, leaving 10 bases between. The germline V gene encodes CDR1 SGHRS and CDR2 YFSETQ. CDR3 bases: TGCGCCAGCAGCCTAGACAGTTTGAACACTGAAGCTTTCTTT. As protein: CASSLDSLNTEAFF.

J is TRBJ2-5 and V is TRBV5-5; D gene unclear. V dropped 4 bases and J dropped 4 bases, with 14 bases sitting between them. Germline V gene data show CDR1 as SGHKS and CDR2 as YYEKEE (reference sequence). The CDR3 contains 14 residues. CDR3 in DNA: TGTGCCAGCAGCCTCTCCGGGTCTCCAGAGACCCAGTACTTC. Encoded protein: CASSLSGSPETQYF. Full variable domain (missing parts from reference TRBV5-5 and TRBJ2-5): DAGVTQSPTHLIKTRGQQVTLRCSPISGHKSVSWYQQVLGQGPQFIFQYYEKEERGRGNFPDRFSARQFPNYSSELNVNALLLGDSALYLCASSLSGSPETQYFGPGTRLLVL.

This clone was found once. The J gene is TRBJ1-1, the V gene TRBV18; perhaps TRBD1 as D (5 bases). Trimming cost V 0 bases and J 0 bases, with 11 bases left between them. The CDR3 consists of 16 residues. Germline V CDR1 and CDR2: KGHSH, LQKENI. The CDR3 loop is CASSPPVGGLNTEAFF. DNA of the CDR3: TGTGCCAGCTCACCACCGGTCGGGGGACTGAACACTGAAGCTTTCTTT.

The genes are TRBV7-9 and TRBJ2-1, with 8 bases aligning to TRBD1. The germline CDR1 and CDR2 sequences are SEHNR and FQNEAQ (reference sequence). The V and J ends lost 2 bases and 14 bases, in that order; junction bases with no gene match: 5. This CDR3 spans 12 amino acids. Written as DNA, the CDR3 is TGTGCCAGCAGCTTATCAGGGGGCCCGGAGTTCTTC. This translates into CASSLSGGPEFF.

The chain combines TRBV5-6 with TRBJ2-7; 12 bases are a match to TRBD1. With 4 bases clipped from V and 7 bases from J, the junction kept 9 bases outside the gene matches. There are 15 residues in the CDR3. Germline CDR1 and CDR2: SGHDT and YYEEEE. CDR3 protein: CASSKYRDRGLEQYF. CDR3 nucleotides: TGTGCCAGCAGCAAATACCGGGACAGGGGGCTAGAGCAGTACTTC.

In DNA, the CDR3 is TGTGCCAGCAGGGATTACAGGGGCCAGCCCCAGCATTTT. Protein sequence: CASRDYRGQPQHF. The V call is TRBV6-5, the J call TRBJ1-5, with 7 bases fitting TRBD1. With 6 bases clipped from V and 7 bases from J, the junction kept 6 bases outside the gene matches. Per the germline V gene, CDR1 is MNHEY and CDR2 is SVGAGI. The CDR3 is made up of 13 amino acids.

The rearrangement uses TRBV6-5 and TRBJ2-1; D unclear. V was pared by 6 bases and J by 7 bases, with 7 bases between. CDR1 and CDR2 from the germline V gene are MNHEY and SVGAGI. This CDR3 spans 11 amino acids. The CDR3: CASRPRNEQFF. In DNA form, the CDR3 reads TGTGCCAGCAGGCCGAGGAATGAGCAGTTCTTC.